This TCR beta chain stems from a study of T-cell reconstitution after alpha-beta-depleted transplantation in children. Construction of the TCRbeta library involved unique molecular identifiers. TCRdb analysed the PCR reads with MiXCR anew, one entry per CDR3 protein. The sample has about 540,000 distinct CDR3 sequences, about 16% seen once. This clonotype was picked up a small number of times. Sequences were derived from PBMCs from the stem cell graft donor, sampled from the stem cell graft. This TCR was recovered from a human donor who donated a stem cell graft to a child with acute lymphoblastic leukemia.

The CDR3 loop reads CASSYSGLAGASYEQYF. DNA for the CDR3: TGTGCCAGCAGTTACTCCGGACTAGCGGGAGCATCCTACGAGCAGTACTTC. The chain links TRBV6-5 to TRBJ2-7; 13 positions agree with TRBD2. Germline loops: CDR1 MNHEY, CDR2 SVGAGI. The V and J ends lost 0 bases and 1 base, in that order; junction bases with no gene match: 3. The CDR3 runs to 17 residues.